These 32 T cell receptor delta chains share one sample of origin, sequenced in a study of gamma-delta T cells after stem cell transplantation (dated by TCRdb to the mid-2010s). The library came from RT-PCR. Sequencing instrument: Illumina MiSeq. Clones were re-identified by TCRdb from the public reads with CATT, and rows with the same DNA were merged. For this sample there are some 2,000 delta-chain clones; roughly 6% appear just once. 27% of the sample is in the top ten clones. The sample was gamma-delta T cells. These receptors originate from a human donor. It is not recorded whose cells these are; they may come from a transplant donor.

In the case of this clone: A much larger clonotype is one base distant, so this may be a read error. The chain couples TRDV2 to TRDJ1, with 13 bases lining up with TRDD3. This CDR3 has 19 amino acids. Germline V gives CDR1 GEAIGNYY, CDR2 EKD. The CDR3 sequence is CARDTIGVTGGYAIDKLIF. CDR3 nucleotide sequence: TGTGCCCGTGACACCATAGGGGTAACTGGGGGATACGCTATCGATAAACTCATCTTT.

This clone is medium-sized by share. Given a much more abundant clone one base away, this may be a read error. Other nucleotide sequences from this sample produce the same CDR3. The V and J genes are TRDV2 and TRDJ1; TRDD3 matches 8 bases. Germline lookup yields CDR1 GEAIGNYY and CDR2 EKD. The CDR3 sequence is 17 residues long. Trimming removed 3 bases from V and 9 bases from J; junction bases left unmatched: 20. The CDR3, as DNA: TGTGCCTGTGACCGACTCACTGGGGGGTACGCATCGAGCGAACTCATCTTT. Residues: CACDRLTGGYASSELIF.

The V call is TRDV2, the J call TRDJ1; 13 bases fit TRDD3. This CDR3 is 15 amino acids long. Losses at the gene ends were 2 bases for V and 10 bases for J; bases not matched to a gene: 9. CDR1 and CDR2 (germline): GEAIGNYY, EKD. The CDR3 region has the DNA TGTGCCTGTGACAAGGTTACTGGGGGATACGAGGGACTCATCTTT. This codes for CACDKVTGGYEGLIF.

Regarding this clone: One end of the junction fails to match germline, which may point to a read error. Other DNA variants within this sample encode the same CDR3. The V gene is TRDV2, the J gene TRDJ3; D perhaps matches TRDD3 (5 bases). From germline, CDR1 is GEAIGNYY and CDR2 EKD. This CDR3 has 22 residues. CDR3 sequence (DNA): TGCGCCTGTGACACTTTCCCGGGTGGGGTATACTCAAGCTCCTGGGACACCCGACAGATGTTTTTC. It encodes CACDTFPGGVYSSSWDTRQMFF.

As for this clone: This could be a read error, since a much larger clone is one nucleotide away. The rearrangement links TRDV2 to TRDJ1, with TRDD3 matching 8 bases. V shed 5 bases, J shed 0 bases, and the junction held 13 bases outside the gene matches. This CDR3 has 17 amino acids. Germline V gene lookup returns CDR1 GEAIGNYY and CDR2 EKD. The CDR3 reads CACGTVSGGHYTDKLIF. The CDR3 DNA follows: TGTGCCTGTGGCACGGTTTCTGGGGGACACTACACCGATAAACTCATCTTT.

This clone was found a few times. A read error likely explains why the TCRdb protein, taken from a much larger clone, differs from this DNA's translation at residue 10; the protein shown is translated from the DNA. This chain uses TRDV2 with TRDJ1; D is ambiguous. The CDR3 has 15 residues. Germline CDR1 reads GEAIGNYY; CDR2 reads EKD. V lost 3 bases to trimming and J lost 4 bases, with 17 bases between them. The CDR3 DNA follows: TGTGCCTGTGACCCCGCGTCCATGGTCGTCGATAAACTCATCTTT. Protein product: CACDPASMVVDKLIF.

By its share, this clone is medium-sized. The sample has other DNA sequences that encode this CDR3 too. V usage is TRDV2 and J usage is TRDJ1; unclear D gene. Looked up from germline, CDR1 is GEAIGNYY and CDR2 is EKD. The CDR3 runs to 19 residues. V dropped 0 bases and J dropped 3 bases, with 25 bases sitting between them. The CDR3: CACDTAWRGARLTPDKLIF. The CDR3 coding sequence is TGTGCCTGTGACACCGCGTGGCGAGGGGCCCGGCTTACACCCGATAAACTCATCTTT.

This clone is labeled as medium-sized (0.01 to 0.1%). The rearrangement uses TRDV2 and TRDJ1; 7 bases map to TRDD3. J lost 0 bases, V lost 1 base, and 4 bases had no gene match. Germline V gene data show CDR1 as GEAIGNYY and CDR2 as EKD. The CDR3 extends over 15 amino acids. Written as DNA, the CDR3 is TGTGCCTGTGACACGCTGGGGGTCAACACCGATAAACTCATCTTT. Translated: CACDTLGVNTDKLIF.

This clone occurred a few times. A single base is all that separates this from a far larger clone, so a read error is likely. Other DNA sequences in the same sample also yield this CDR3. Written as DNA, the CDR3 is TGTGCCTGTGACTTACTGGGGGATACACCACACACCGATAAACTCATCTTT. Its protein product is CACDLLGDTPHTDKLIF. The V and J genes are TRDV2 and TRDJ1; 12 positions match TRDD3. The germline V gene encodes CDR1 GEAIGNYY and CDR2 EKD. This CDR3 spans 17 amino acids. V gave up 3 bases and J gave up 0 bases; unmatched junction bases: 7.

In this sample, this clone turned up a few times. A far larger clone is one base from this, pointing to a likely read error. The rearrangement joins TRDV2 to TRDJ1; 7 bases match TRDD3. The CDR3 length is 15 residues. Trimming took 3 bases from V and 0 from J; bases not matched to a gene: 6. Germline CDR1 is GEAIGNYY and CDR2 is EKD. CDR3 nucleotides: TGTGCCTGTGACCCCGTGGGGGAACACACCGATAAACTCATCTTT. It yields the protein CACDPVGEHTDKLIF.

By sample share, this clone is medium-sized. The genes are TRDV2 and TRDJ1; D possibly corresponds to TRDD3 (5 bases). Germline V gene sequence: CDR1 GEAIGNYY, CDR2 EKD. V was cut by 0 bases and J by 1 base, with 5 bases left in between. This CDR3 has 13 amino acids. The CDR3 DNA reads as TGTGCCTGTGACACCTGGGGCACCGATAAACTCATCTTT. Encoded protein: CACDTWGTDKLIF.

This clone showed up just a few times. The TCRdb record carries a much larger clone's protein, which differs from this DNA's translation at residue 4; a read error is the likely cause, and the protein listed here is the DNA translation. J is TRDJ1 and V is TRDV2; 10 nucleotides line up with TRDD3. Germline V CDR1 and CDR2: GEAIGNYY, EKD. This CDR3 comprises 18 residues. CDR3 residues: CACNTLTGGSNYTDKLIF. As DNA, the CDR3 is TGTGCCTGTAACACTCTTACTGGGGGATCGAACTACACCGATAAACTCATCTTT.

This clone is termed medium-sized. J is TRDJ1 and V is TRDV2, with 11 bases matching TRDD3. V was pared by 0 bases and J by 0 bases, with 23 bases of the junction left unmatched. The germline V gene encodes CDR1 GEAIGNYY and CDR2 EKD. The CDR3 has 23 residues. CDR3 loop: CACDTVGRGGYASSTSYTDKLIF. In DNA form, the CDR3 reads TGTGCCTGTGACACCGTAGGGCGTGGGGGATACGCCTCCTCAACTTCGTACACCGATAAACTCATCTTT.

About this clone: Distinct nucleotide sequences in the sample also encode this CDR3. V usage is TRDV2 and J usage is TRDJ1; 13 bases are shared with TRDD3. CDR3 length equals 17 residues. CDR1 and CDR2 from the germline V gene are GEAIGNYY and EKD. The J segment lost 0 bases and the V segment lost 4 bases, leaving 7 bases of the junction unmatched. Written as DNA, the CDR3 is TGTGCCTGTGATGTACTGGGGGATACGCCACACACCGATAAACTCATCTTT. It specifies CACDVLGDTPHTDKLIF.

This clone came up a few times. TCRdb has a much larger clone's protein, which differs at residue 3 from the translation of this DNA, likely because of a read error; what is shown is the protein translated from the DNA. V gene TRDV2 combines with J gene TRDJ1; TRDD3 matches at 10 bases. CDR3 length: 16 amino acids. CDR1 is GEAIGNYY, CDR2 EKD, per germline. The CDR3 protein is CARDTLTGGYTDKLIF. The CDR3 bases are TGTGCCCGTGACACCTTGACTGGGGGATACACCGATAAACTCATCTTT.

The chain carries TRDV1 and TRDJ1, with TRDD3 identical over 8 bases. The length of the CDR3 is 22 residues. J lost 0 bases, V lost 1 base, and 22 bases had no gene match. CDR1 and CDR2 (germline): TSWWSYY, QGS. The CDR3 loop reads CALGERRRASPIWGMHTDKLIF. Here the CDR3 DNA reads TGTGCTCTTGGGGAACGACGGAGAGCTTCCCCTATATGGGGGATGCACACCGATAAACTCATCTTT.

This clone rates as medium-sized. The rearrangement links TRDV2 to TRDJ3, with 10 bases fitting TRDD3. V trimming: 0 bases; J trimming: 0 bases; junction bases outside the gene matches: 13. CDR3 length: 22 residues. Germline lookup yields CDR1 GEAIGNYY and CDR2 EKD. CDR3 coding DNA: TGTGCCTGTGACACCGTGGTGGGGGATACAAAACTCCGCTCCTGGGACACCCGACAGATGTTTTTC. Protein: CACDTVVGDTKLRSWDTRQMFF.

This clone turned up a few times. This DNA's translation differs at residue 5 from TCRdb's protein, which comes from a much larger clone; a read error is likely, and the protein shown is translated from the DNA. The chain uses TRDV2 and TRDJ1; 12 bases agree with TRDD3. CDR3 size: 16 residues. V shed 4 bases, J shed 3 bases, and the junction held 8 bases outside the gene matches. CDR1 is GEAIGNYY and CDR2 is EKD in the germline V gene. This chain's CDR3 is CACDVLTGGYSDKLIF. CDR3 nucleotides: TGTGCCTGTGATGTACTTACTGGGGGATACTCCGATAAACTCATCTTT.

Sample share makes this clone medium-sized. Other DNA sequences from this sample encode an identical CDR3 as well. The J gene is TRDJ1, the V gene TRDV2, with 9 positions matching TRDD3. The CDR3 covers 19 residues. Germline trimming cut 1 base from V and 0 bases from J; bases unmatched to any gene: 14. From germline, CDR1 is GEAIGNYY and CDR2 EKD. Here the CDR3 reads CACDTVEATGGRYTDKLIF. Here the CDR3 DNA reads TGTGCCTGTGACACGGTAGAGGCGACTGGGGGACGGTACACCGATAAACTCATCTTT.

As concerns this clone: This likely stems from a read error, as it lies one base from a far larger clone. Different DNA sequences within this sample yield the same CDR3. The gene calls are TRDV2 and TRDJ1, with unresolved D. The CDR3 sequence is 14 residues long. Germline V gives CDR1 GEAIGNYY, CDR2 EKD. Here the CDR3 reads CACDMVVRTDKLIF. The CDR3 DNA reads TGTGCCTGTGACATGGTCGTCCGTACCGATAAGCTCATCTTT.

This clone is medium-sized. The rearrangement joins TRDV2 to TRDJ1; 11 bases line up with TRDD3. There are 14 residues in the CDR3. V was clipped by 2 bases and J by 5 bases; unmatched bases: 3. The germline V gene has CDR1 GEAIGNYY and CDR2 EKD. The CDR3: CACDKMGDTDKLIF. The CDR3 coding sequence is TGTGCCTGTGACAAAATGGGGGATACGGATAAACTCATCTTT.

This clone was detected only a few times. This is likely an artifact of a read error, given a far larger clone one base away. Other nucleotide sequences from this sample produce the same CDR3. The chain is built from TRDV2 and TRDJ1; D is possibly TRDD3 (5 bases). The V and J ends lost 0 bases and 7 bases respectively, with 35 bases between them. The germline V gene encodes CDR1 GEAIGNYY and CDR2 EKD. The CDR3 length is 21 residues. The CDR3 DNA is TGTGCCTGTGACACCGTTGCCGATTTCTCCCGTACTGGTGGTCCGGCTAGTAAACTCATCTTT. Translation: CACDTVADFSRTGGPASKLIF.

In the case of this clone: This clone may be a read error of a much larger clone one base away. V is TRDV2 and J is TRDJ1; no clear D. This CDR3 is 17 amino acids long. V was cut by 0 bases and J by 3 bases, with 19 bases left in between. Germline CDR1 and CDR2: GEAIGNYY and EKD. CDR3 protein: CACDTVGGSADPDKLIF. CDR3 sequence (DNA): TGTGCCTGTGACACCGTGGGCGGTTCGGCGGACCCCGATAAACTCATCTTT.

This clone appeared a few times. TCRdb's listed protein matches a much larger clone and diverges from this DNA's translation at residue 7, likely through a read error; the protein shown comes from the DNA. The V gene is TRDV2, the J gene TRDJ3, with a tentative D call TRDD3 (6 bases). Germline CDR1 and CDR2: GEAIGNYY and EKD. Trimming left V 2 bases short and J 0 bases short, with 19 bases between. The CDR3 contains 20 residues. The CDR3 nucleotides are TGTGCCTGTGACAACCTCCCGGGGGAGCGCAGCTCCTGGGACACCCGACAGATGTTTTTC. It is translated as CACDNLPGERSSWDTRQMFF.

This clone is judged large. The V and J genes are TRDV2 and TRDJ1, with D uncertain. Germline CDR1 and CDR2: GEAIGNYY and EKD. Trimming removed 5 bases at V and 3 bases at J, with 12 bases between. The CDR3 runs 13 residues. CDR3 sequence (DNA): TGTGCCTGTGTCGGTATTCGGGCCGATAAACTCATCTTT. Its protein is CACVGIRADKLIF.

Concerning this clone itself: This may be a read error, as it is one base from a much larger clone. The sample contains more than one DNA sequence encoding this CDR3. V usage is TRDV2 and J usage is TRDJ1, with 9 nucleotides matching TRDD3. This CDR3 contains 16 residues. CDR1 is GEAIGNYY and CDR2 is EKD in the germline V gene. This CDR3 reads CACDTLGDGNTDKLIF. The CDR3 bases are TGTGCCTGCGACACGCTGGGGGATGGGAACACCGATAAACTCATCTTT.

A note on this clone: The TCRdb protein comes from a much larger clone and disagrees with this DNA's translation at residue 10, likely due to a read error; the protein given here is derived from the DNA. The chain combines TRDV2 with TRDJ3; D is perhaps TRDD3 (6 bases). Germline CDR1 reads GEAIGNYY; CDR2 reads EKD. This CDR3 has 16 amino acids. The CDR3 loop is CACDVLGAWGTRQMFF. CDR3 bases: TGTGCCTGTGACGTACTGGGAGCCTGGGGCACCCGACAGATGTTTTTC.

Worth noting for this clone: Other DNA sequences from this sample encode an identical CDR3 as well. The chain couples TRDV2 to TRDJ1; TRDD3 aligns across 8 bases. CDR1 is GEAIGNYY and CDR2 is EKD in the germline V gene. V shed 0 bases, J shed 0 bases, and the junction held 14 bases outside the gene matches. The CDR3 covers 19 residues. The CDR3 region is CACDTMTGGYRTYTDKLIF. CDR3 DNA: TGTGCCTGTGACACCATGACTGGGGGGTACCGAACGTACACCGATAAACTCATCTTT.

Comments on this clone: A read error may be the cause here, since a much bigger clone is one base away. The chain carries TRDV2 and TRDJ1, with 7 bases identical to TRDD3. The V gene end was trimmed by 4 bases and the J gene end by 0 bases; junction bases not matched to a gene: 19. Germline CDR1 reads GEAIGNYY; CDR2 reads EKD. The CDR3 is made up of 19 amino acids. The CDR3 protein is CACDPLLGIGGAYTDKLIF. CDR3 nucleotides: TGTGCCTGTGATCCCCTACTGGGGATCGGAGGGGCGTACACCGATAAACTCATCTTT.

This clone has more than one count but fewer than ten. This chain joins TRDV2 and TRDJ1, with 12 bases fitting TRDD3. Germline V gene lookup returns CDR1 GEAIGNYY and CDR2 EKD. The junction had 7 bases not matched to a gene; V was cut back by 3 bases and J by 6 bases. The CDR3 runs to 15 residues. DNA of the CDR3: TGTGCCTGTGACGGCGTACTGGGGGATACCTATAAACTCATCTTT. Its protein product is CACDGVLGDTYKLIF.

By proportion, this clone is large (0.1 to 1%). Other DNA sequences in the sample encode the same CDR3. CDR3 residues: CACDKVAGGYAVGTTDKLIF. The CDR3 bases are TGTGCCTGTGACAAGGTTGCTGGGGGATACGCGGTGGGTACCACCGATAAACTCATCTTT. The chain combines TRDV2 with TRDJ1; 12 positions match TRDD3. The CDR3 spans 20 residues. Germline V gene sequence: CDR1 GEAIGNYY, CDR2 EKD. The junction had 16 bases not matched to a gene; V was cut back by 2 bases and J by 1 base.

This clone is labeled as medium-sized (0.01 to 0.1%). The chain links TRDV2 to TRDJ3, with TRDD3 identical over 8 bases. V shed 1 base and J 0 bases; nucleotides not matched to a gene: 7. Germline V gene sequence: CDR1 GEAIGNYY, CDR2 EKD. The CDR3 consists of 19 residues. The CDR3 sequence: CACDTAGIRVSWDTRQMFF. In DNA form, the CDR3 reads TGTGCCTGTGACACAGCAGGGATACGCGTCTCCTGGGACACCCGACAGATGTTTTTC.